Included here is one T cell receptor beta chain sequence, with context. TCRbeta library preparation incorporated unique molecular identifiers. In TCRdb, the PCR reads were re-called with MiXCR into one record per CDR3 protein. The table records 500,000 to 600,000 distinct CDR3 sequences, about 33% of them present only once. The entry originates in a study of T-cell reconstitution after alpha-beta-depleted transplantation in children. The V gene lost 6 bases and the J gene lost 0 bases, with 18 bases spanning the gap. In germline, CDR1 is MNHNS, CDR2 SASEGT. This CDR3 comprises 17 residues. The sequence derives from a human donor who donated a stem cell graft to a child with aplastic anemia. The chain links TRBV6-1 to TRBJ1-5, with D perhaps matching TRBD1 (5 bases). The sequencing used PBMCs from the stem cell graft donor, collected from the stem cell graft. CDR3 DNA: TGTGCCAGCAGATCTCTCCCGTGGGGGAATAGCAATCAGCCCCAGCATTTT. Translated: CASRSLPWGNSNQPQHF.